This TCR beta chain appears in the sequencing data of a study of cytomegalovirus exposure and HLA in healthy donors. Both 60 Vbeta primers and 13 Jbeta primers went into the PCR. Assay used: immunoSEQ multiplex PCR; TCRdb lists only in-frame clones, some missing. Among over 140,000 clones listed, approximately 82% were seen once. V lost 4 bases, J lost 5 bases, and 7 bases stayed unmatched. The CDR3 is 16 residues long. The germline gives CDR1 SNHLY, CDR2 FYNNEI. The receptor was derived from a young man in good health and CMV-seropositive. The chain recombines TRBV2 with TRBJ2-5; TRBD2 matches 13 bases. Sequencing was carried out using PBMCs. The DNA for the CDR3 is TGTGCCAGCAGTGGGGGACTAGCGGGACCAGGGGAGACCCAGTACTTC. This gives the protein CASSGGLAGPGETQYF.